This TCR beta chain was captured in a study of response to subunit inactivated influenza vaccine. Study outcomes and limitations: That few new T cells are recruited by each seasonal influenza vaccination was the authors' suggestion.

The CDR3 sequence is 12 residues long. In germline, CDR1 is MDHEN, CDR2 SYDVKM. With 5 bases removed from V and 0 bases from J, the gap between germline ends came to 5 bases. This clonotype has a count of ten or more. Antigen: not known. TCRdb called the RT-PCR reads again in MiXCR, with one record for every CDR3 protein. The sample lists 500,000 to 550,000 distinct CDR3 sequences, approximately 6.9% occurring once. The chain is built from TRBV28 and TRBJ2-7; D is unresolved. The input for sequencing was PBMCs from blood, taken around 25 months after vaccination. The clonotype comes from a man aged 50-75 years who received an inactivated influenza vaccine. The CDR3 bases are TGTGCCAGCAGTCAGGACTCCTACGAGCAGTACTTC. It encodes CASSQDSYEQYF.